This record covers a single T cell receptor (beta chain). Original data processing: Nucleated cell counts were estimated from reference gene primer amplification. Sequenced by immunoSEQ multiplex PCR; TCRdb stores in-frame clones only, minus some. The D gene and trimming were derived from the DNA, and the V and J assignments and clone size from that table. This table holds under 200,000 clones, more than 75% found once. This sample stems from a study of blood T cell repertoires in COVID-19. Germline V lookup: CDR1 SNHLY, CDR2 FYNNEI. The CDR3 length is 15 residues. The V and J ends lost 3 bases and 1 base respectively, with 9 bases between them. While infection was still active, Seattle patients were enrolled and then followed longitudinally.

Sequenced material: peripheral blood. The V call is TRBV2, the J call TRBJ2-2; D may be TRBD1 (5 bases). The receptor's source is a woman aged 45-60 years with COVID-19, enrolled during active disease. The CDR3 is CASSDRVGNTGELFF. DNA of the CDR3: TGTGCCAGCAGTGACAGGGTCGGGAACACCGGGGAGCTGTTTTTT.